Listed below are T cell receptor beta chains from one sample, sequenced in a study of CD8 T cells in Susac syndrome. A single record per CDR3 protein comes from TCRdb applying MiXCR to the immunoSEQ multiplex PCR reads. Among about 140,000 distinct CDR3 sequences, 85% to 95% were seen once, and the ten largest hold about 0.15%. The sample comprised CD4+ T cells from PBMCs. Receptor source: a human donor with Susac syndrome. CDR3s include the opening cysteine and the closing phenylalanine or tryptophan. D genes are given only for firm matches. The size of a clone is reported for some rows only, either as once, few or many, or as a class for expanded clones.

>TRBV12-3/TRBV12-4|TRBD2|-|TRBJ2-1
TGTGCCAGCAGTTTAAATAGCGGGAGTGGACATGAGCAGTTCTTC
CASSLNSGSGHEQFF
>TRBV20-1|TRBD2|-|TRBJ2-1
TGCAGTGCTAGCGGGGGGACCTACAATGAGCAGTTCTTC
CSASGGTYNEQFF
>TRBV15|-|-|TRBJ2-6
TGTGCCACCAGTAAACCGAGCTCTGGGGCCAACGTCCTGACTTTC
CATSKPSSGANVLTF
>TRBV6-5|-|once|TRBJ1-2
TGTGCCAGCGTCCCTCCCGGGGGTTGGGGCTACACCTTC
CASVPPGGWGYTF
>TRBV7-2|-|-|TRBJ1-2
TGTGCCAGCAGCTTAGGGAACCGGCCGAACTATGGCTACACCTTC
CASSLGNRPNYGYTF
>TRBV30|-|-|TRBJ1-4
TGTGCCTGGAGTGCAGCGGGAAAACTGTTTTTT
CAWSAAGKLFF
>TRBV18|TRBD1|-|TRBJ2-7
TGTGCCAGCTCAGCCCGGGACAGGGCCTTGGGCGAGCAGTACTTC
CASSARDRALGEQYF
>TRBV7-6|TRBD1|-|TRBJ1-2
TGTGCCAGCAGCGGGGACAGGGAGGGTGGCTACACCTTC
CASSGDREGGYTF
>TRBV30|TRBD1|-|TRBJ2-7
TGTGCCTTCGGACAGGAGATTACCTACGAGCAGTACTTC
CAFGQEITYEQYF
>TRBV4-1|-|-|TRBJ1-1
TGCGCCAGCAGCCAAGCCGGTGGGGGAAGAAACACTGAAGCTTTCTTT
CASSQAGGGRNTEAFF
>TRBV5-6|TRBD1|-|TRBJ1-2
TGTGCCAGCGCGGACAGGGACTATGGCTACACCTTC
CASADRDYGYTF
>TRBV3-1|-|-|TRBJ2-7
TGTGCCAGCAGCCCCGGGACGTTACTTTACGAGCAGTACTTC
CASSPGTLLYEQYF
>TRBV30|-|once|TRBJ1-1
TGTGCCTGGAGTGTTCTATCCAGGTCGAACACTGAAGCTTTCTTT
CAWSVLSRSNTEAFF
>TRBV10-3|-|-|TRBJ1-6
TGTGCCATCAGTGCCACAGGGACTAATTCACCCCTCCACTTT
CAISATGTNSPLHF
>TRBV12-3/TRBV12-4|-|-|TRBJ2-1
TGTGCCAGCGGGCAGGGGGAGGTGGACAATGAGCAGTTCTTC
CASGQGEVDNEQFF
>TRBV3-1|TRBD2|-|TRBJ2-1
TGTGCCAGCAGCCAAGCCGGGGGGGCGTGGTTCTTC
CASSQAGGAWFF
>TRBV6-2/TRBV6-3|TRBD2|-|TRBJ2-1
TGTGCCAGCAGTTACTCACTAGCGGGAGGAAGTTGGCAGTTCTTC
CASSYSLAGGSWQFF
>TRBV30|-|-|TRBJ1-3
TGTGCCTGGAGTGTGGGTTTCTCTGGAAACACCATATATTTT
CAWSVGFSGNTIYF
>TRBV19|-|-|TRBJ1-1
TGTGCCAGTGGGCAGTGGAACACTGAAGCTTTCTTT
CASGQWNTEAFF
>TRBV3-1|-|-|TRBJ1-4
TGTGCCAGCAGCCAAGTTGGAGGGGTTGTGCAGTCAACTAATGAAAAACTGTTTTTT
CASSQVGGVVQSTNEKLFF
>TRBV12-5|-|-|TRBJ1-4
TGTGCTAGTGGTTTGTTTTTAGGTCACAATGGAGATGAAAAACTGTTTTTT
CASGLFLGHNGDEKLFF
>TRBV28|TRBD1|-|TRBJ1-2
TGTGCCAGCAGTTCTAGGACAGGGTTTCCCTATGGCTACACCTTC
CASSSRTGFPYGYTF
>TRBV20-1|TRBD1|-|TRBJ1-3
TGCAGTGCTTCGACAGGGGTCCTCTCTGGAAACACCATATATTTT
CSASTGVLSGNTIYF
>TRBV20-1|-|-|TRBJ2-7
TGCAGTGCTCCCGGGCCGAACGAGCAGTACTTC
CSAPGPNEQYF
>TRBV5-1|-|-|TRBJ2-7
TGCGCCAGCAGCTTGTGGGCAGGTGGTGACGAGCAGTACTTC
CASSLWAGGDEQYF
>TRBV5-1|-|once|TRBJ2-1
TGCGCCAGCAGACGTGAGGGACGTTCCAGAAGCTCCTACAATGAGCAGTTCTTC
CASRREGRSRSSYNEQFF
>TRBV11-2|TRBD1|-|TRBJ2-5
TGTGCCAGCAGCATCACAGGGGGCGGGGGAGAGACCCAGTACTTC
CASSITGGGGETQYF
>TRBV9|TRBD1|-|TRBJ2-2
TGTGCCAGCAGCATCCGGGACAGCAACACCGGGGAGCTGTTTTTT
CASSIRDSNTGELFF
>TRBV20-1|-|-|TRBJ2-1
TGCAGTGCGTCAGACGGGAGCTCCTACAATGAGCAGTTCTTC
CSASDGSSYNEQFF
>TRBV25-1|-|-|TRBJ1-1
TGTGCCAGCAGTCCACACGGAATGTCAACTGAAGCTTTCTTT
CASSPHGMSTEAFF
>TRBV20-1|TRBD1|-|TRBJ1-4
TGCAGTGCTCGGGACAGCTCTAATGAAAAACTGTTTTTT
CSARDSSNEKLFF
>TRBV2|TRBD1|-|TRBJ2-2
TGTGCCAGCAGGACAGGGCCAGGAACCGGGGAGCTGTTTTTT
CASRTGPGTGELFF
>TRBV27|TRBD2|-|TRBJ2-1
TGTGCCAGCAGTGACGGACTAGCGGGCAACAATGAGCAGTTCTTC
CASSDGLAGNNEQFF
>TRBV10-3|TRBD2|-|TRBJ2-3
TGTGCCATCAGTGCTAGCGGGGGGGTGGCAGATACGCAGTATTTT
CAISASGGVADTQYF
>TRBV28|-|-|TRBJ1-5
TGTGCCAGCAGGGAGGAAGGTCAGCCCCAGCATTTT
CASREEGQPQHF
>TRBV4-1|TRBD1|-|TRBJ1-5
TGCGCCAGCAGCCAAGATATGGCAGGGGGACCGGAATATAGCAATCAGCCCCAGCATTTT
CASSQDMAGGPEYSNQPQHF
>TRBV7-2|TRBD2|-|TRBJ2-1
TGTGCCAGCAGCTTACCCCAGGGTAGCGGGAGGGCTGTTGAGCAGTTCTTC
CASSLPQGSGRAVEQFF